The T cell receptor (beta chain) described here comes from a study of chronic HIV infection and antiretroviral therapy (dated by TCRdb to the mid-2010s). This clonotype was observed a few times. It lacks a known antigen. Qualities for individual bases were not recorded, and no much larger clone is one base off. V is pared back by 0 bases and J by 5 bases, with 10 bases lying between the germline termini. From the cysteine up to the phenylalanine, the CDR3 has a length of 14 residues. Only CDR3 DNA remains: 42 bases, in frame from the first base. The germline V gene (reference sequence) supplies CDR1 LGHDT and CDR2 YNNKEL. The receptor library was made with 5' RACE. Sequencing was carried out with an Illumina MiSeq. TCRdb redid the processing of the public reads, applying fastp at Q25 and MiXCR, and retained in-frame beta chains. Entries that share a CDR3 protein sequence are merged under the most common genes and DNA. Within this sample are about 38,000 distinct CDR3 sequences, with about 8.1% of them counted one time only. Jointly, the top ten make up roughly 2.8% of the sample.

The specimen sequenced was peripheral blood. Here the chain combines TRBV3-1 and TRBJ1-2; tentative D gene TRBD1, with 5 bases matching. The receptor comes from an adult who had HIV and had not received antiretroviral therapy, or was an uninfected healthy control (not recorded which). The CDR3 region reads CASSQDRGAYGYTF. The DNA is TGTGCCAGCAGCCAAGACAGAGGGGCTTATGGCTACACCTTC.